This TCR beta chain was captured in a study of T cell responses to AZD1222 COVID-19 vaccine. As to this clone: The antigen remains unidentified.

Study outcomes and limitations: Once two AZD1222 doses were given, Spike-specific TCR breadth and depth went up. In a largely white British group with more females than males, clonal diversity was possibly underestimated.

Analysis merged second doses at about 4 or about 12 weeks. The CDR3 totals 17 residues. Trimming cost V 2 bases and J 5 bases; bases outside gene matches: 13. Germline assignment: CDR1 GTSNPN and CDR2 SVGIG (reference sequence). Assay used: immunoSEQ multiplex PCR; TCRdb lists only in-frame clones, some missing. The sample lists more than 95,000 clones; 88% were seen once. The receptor's source is an adult who received the AZD1222 COVID-19 vaccine. The input for sequencing was peripheral blood, taken 28 days after the second AZD1222 dose. The J gene is TRBJ1-4, the V gene TRBV30, with 8 bases identical to TRBD1. The CDR3 loop is CAWSRGQVPSPNEKLFF. The CDR3 DNA follows: TGTGCCTGGAGTCGGGGACAGGTCCCTTCGCCGAATGAAAAACTGTTTTTT.